This TCR beta chain derives from a study of blood T cell repertoires in COVID-19. The wider study: COVID-19 samples, acute and convalescent, were from the United States, Italy and Spain.

Sequencing was performed with immunoSEQ multiplex PCR; in TCRdb, only in-frame clones are kept and a portion is missing. The table records about 160,000 clones, 81% of them present only once. J lost 8 bases, V lost 5 bases, and 12 bases had no gene match. Per germline, CDR1 SGHAT and CDR2 FQDESV (reference sequence). The CDR3 has 16 amino acids. This receptor was taken from a human donor in a cohort sampled during active COVID-19. J is TRBJ2-1 and V is TRBV11-1; TRBD2 agrees at 10 bases. Sequenced: peripheral blood. The CDR3 DNA reads TGTGCCAGCAGCCTTAGAGCGGGAGGGCCGTTGGATGAGCAGTTCTTC. Translated, it gives CASSLRAGGPLDEQFF.